Below, one T cell receptor (beta chain) is given with its context. The data are from a study of PD-L1 blockade in urothelial cancer. Across the whole study: Atezolizumab was started by patients in 2014 at 1,200 mg intravenously every 3 weeks.

The assay was immunoSEQ multiplex PCR, and TCRdb's table has in-frame clones only and misses some. Among about 110,000 clones, roughly 90% were seen once, and the ten largest hold around 4%. Trimming stripped 0 bases from V and 2 bases from J, with 8 bases between. The germline CDR1 and CDR2 sequences are LGHNA and YNFKEQ. This CDR3 has 15 residues. Time point in this sample: peripheral blood 6 weeks after treatment start. Diagnoses among patients were locally advanced or metastatic urothelial carcinoma. Each patient gave between 1 and 8 samples of peripheral blood mononuclear cells, which were collected pretreatment and during treatment.

This rearrangement joins TRBV4-2 to TRBJ1-3; no firm D call. Sequencing used PBMCs, obtained around atezolizumab (anti-PD-L1) treatment. The TCR comes from a man in his fifties or sixties with urothelial cancer. The CDR3 DNA reads as TGTGCCAGCAGCCAAGATCCAGATGCTGGAAACACCATATATTTT. The encoded protein is CASSQDPDAGNTIYF.